The 18 T cell receptor beta chains in this list originate from one sample, sequenced in a study of CD8+CD57+ T cells in acquired aplastic anemia. The use of genomic DNA as template underpinned the TCR beta VDJ and CDR3 profiling. TCRdb called the reads again in MiXCR, with one record for every CDR3 protein. This table holds about 220,000 distinct CDR3 sequences, 30% to 35% found once. Sequenced input: sorted CD4+, CD8+, or CD8+CD57+ T cells (not recorded which) from PBMCs. All receptors derive from a human donor in good health, serving as a control.

This clonotype was detected a few times. The J gene is TRBJ2-1, the V gene TRBV4-1; a possible D gene is TRBD1 (5 bases). The V gene lost 0 bases and the J gene lost 2 bases, with 11 bases spanning the gap. CDR3 length: 16 residues. Germline lookup yields CDR1 MGHRA and CDR2 YSYEKL. The CDR3 DNA reads TGCGCCAGCAGCCAAGATAGGACACCGACCTACAATGAGCAGTTCTTC. As protein: CASSQDRTPTYNEQFF.

A note on this clonotype: This may arise from a read error, as a much more abundant clone is one base away. V gene TRBV20-1 combines with J gene TRBJ2-5; tentatively, D is TRBD1 (5 bases). This CDR3 spans 15 amino acids. Germline CDR1 reads DFQATT; CDR2 reads SNEGSKA (reference sequence). The CDR3 loop is CSAQALGRTQVTQYF. In DNA form, the CDR3 reads TGCAGTGCTCAAGCATTAGGCAGGACACAAGTGACCCAGTACTTC.

This clonotype was detected ten times or more. At one of its ends the junction is not consistent with the germline gene, which may arise from a read error. The rearrangement links TRBV5-1 to TRBJ1-5, with D unresolved. The CDR3 extends over 15 amino acids. Germline V lookup: CDR1 SGHRS, CDR2 YFSETQ. As DNA, the CDR3 is TGTGCCAGCAGCTTAGCCCCCGGTGGCAATCAGCCCCAGCATTTT. Residues: CASSLAPGGNQPQHF.

The rearrangement uses TRBV10-2 and TRBJ1-6; 9 bases map to TRBD1. Unmatched junction bases numbered 4, after V lost 8 bases and J lost 8 bases. Germline CDR1 WSHSY, CDR2 SAAADI. The CDR3 sequence is 13 residues long. In nucleotides, the CDR3 is TGCGCCAGCGGGGGACAGGGCCATTCACCCCTCCACTTT. It translates to CASGGQGHSPLHF.

This clonotype was found many times. V is TRBV20-1 and J is TRBJ2-7; 7 positions match TRBD1. The V gene's germline CDR1 is DFQATT and CDR2 SNEGSKA (reference sequence). This CDR3 is 15 amino acids long. Germline trimming cut 1 base from V and 1 base from J; bases unmatched to any gene: 7. The CDR3 region has the DNA TGCAGTGCTAGAGGACCGGGACAGACTTCCTACGAGCAGTACTTC. This encodes CSARGPGQTSYEQYF.

Concerning this clonotype itself: This may be a read error: a much more frequent sequence differs by one nucleotide. V usage is TRBV7-9 and J usage is TRBJ2-5; no clear D. The length of the CDR3 is 14 residues. Between the trimmed V and J ends, which lost 5 bases and 6 bases, there was a span of 16 bases. Germline values: CDR1 SEHNR, CDR2 FQNEAQ (reference sequence). CDR3: CASSPARYQKTQYF. DNA of the CDR3: TGTGCCAGCAGCCCAGCGAGGTATCAAAAGACCCAGTACTTC.

This clonotype was found once. The chain recombines TRBV5-4 with TRBJ1-2; TRBD1 agrees at 10 bases. Germline loops: CDR1 SGHNT, CDR2 YYREEE (reference sequence). The V segment lost 0 bases and the J segment 8 bases; nucleotides outside the gene matches: 13. The CDR3 sequence is 17 residues long. The CDR3 DNA follows: TGTGCCAGCAGCTTGGGTTTGGGACAGGGGTATTACTCGGGCTACACCTTC. Protein sequence: CASSLGLGQGYYSGYTF.

This clonotype turned up a few times. The rearrangement uses TRBV6-1 and TRBJ2-3; the D is unclear. CDR1 is MNHNS, CDR2 SASEGT, per germline. The CDR3 extends over 18 amino acids. V was trimmed by 6 bases and J by 0 bases, leaving 22 bases between them. CDR3 sequence (DNA): TGTGCCAGCAGCCCAGCTCGCCTAGTCTCTCGAAGCACAGATACGCAGTATTTT. Its translation: CASSPARLVSRSTDTQYF.

This clonotype was observed at least ten times. This chain uses TRBV10-2 with TRBJ1-2; 7 bases are shared with TRBD1. The germline gives CDR1 WSHSY, CDR2 SAAADI. CDR3 size: 16 residues. The V gene end was trimmed by 2 bases and the J gene end by 5 bases; junction bases not matched to a gene: 11. The CDR3 loop is CASSEARGGAGYGYTF. The DNA of the CDR3 is TGCGCCAGCAGTGAGGCCCGAGGGGGCGCCGGATATGGCTACACCTTC.

This rearrangement joins TRBV15 to TRBJ2-3, with 7 bases matching TRBD1. This CDR3 is built from 17 residues. V was clipped by 1 base and J by 6 bases; unmatched bases: 13. Germline CDR1 and CDR2: LNHNV and YYDKDF (reference sequence). DNA of the CDR3: TGTGCCACCAGCAGAGGTTACGGGACAGTTTTGTCGGATACGCAGTATTTT. Translating it yields CATSRGYGTVLSDTQYF.

This clonotype was seen repeatedly, ten times or more. The chain has TRBV6-4 and TRBJ2-1; 8 bases fit TRBD1. The CDR3 is 13 residues long. CDR1 is MRHNA, CDR2 SNTAGT, per germline. Losses at the gene ends were 4 bases for V and 8 bases for J; bases not matched to a gene: 4. In nucleotides, the CDR3 is TGTGCCAGCAGTGTGGACAGGGAGGATGAGCAGTTCTTC. It encodes CASSVDREDEQFF.

The sample holds many counts of this clonotype. The chain has TRBV27 and TRBJ2-7, with 9 bases aligning to TRBD1. Per the germline V gene, CDR1 is MNHEY and CDR2 is SMNVEV (reference sequence). This CDR3 contains 14 residues. The V segment lost 4 bases and the J segment 5 bases; nucleotides outside the gene matches: 6. CDR3 nucleotides: TGTGCCAGCAGTTCCGGGACAGGGTTTCACGAGCAGTACTTC. This codes for CASSSGTGFHEQYF.

This chain connects TRBV25-1 to TRBJ1-1, with D possibly TRBD1 on 5 matching bases. Germline CDR1 and CDR2: MGHDK and SYGVNS. Trimming took off 3 bases at V and 3 bases at J, with 17 bases between the two ends. The CDR3 has 16 residues. CDR3 in amino acids: CASSDPGTRGDTEAFF. Written as DNA, the CDR3 is TGTGCCAGCAGTGACCCTGGGACTCGGGGGGACACTGAAGCTTTCTTT.

At least ten counts were recorded for this clonotype. The chain recombines TRBV30 with TRBJ1-6; D possibly corresponds to TRBD1 (5 bases). This CDR3 contains 13 residues. Germline CDR1 GTSNPN, CDR2 SVGIG (reference sequence). V lost 0 bases and J lost 9, with 9 bases in between. In DNA form, the CDR3 reads TGTGCCTGGAGTGTACAGGAGACTTCACCCCTCCACTTT. It is translated as CAWSVQETSPLHF.

The chain links TRBV9 to TRBJ2-5; no reliable D call. The V gene's germline CDR1 is SGDLS and CDR2 YYNGEE. Trimming removed 4 bases from V and 5 bases from J, with 18 bases in between. This CDR3 has 15 residues. The CDR3 is CASSIRGEMRETQYF. CDR3 in DNA: TGTGCCAGCAGCATAAGAGGAGAAATGAGGGAGACCCAGTACTTC.

In this sample, this clonotype turned up many times. The chain joins TRBV20-1 to TRBJ2-5; D possibly uses TRBD1 or TRBD2 (5 bases each). CDR3 size: 12 residues. Trimming took off 8 bases at V and 0 bases at J, with 10 bases between the two ends. The germline CDR1 and CDR2 sequences are DFQATT and SNEGSKA (reference sequence). CDR3 DNA sequence: TGCAGTATTGAGGGGCACCAAGAGACCCAGTACTTC. Translation: CSIEGHQETQYF.

This clonotype was counted at least ten times. CDR3 amino acids: CASSAWSGSTDTQYF. As DNA, the CDR3 is TGCGCCAGCAGCGCCTGGTCGGGAAGCACAGATACGCAGTATTTT. The chain has TRBV5-1 and TRBJ2-3, with D perhaps TRBD2 (5 bases). This CDR3 is built from 15 residues. V was shortened by 4 bases and J by 0 bases, with 12 bases between the two germline ends. Germline loops: CDR1 SGHRS, CDR2 YFSETQ.

J is TRBJ2-5 and V is TRBV5-1, with 7 bases identical to TRBD2. Germline assignment: CDR1 SGHRS and CDR2 YFSETQ. The CDR3 is 16 residues long. The junction had 16 bases not matched to a gene; V was cut back by 4 bases and J by 7 bases. In nucleotides, the CDR3 is TGCGCCAGCAGCCCCGAGGGTGCGGGAGTTGAGGGGACCCAGTACTTC. It encodes CASSPEGAGVEGTQYF.